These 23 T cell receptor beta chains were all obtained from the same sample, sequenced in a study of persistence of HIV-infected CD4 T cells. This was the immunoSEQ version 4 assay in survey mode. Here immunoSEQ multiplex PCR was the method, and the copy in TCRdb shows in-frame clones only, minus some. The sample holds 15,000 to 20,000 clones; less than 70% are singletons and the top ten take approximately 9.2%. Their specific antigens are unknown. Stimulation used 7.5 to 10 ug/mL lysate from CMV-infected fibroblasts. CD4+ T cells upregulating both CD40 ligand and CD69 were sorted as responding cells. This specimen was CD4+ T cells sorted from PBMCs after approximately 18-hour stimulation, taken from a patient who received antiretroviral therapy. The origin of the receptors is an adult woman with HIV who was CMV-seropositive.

In DNA form, the CDR3 reads TGTGCCAGCACGCCGGGACAGGGTGTACAGCAGTACTTC. It encodes CASTPGQGVQQYF. The chain joins TRBV6-5 to TRBJ2-7; TRBD1 matches at 9 bases. Unmatched junction bases numbered 9, after V lost 7 bases and J lost 8 bases. The germline V gene has CDR1 MNHEY and CDR2 SVGAGI. The CDR3 has 13 amino acids.

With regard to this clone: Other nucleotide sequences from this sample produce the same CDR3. The CDR3 DNA reads as TGTGCCAGCAGTTTCGGCAGAAGGGGCTACACCTTC. Protein sequence: CASSFGRRGYTF. The V call is TRBV12-3 or TRBV12-4, the J call TRBJ1-2, with D unresolved. Trimming took 3 bases from V and 8 from J, leaving 10 bases between them. This CDR3 region has 12 residues.

The CDR3 nucleotides read TGTGCCAGCAGTGAAAGGTGGGACCAGCCCCAGCATTTT. Amino acid sequence: CASSERWDQPQHF. The chain employs TRBV6-1 and TRBJ1-5; perhaps TRBD1 as D (5 bases). Germline V gene data show CDR1 as MNHNS and CDR2 as SASEGT. The V and J ends lost 2 bases and 7 bases respectively, with 9 bases between them. The CDR3 contains 13 residues.

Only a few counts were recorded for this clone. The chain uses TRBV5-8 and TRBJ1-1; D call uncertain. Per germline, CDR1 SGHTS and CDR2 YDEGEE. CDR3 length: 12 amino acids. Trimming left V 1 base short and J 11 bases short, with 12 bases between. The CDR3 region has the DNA TGTGCCAGCAGCTTGAGGCAGCGAAGGGCTTTCTTT. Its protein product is CASSLRQRRAFF. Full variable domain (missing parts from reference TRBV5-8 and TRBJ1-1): EAGVTQSPTHLIKTRGQQATLRCSPISGHTSVYWYQQALGLGLQFLLWYDEGEERNRGNFPPRFSGRQFPNYSSELNVNALELEDSALYLCASSLRQRRAFFGQGTRLTVV.

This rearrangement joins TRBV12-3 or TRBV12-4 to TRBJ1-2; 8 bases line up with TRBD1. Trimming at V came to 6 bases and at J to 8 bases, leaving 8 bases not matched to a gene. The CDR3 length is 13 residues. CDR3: CASRDGQGGGYTF. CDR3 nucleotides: TGTGCCAGCAGGGATGGACAGGGAGGAGGCTACACCTTC.

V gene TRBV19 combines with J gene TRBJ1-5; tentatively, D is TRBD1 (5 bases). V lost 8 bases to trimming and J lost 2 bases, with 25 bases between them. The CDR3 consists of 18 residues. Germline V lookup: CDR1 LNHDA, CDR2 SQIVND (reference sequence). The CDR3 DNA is TGTGCCAGTGCGCCGGGACCGGTTCCCTCAGGAGGCAATCAGCCCCAGCATTTT. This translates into CASAPGPVPSGGNQPQHF.

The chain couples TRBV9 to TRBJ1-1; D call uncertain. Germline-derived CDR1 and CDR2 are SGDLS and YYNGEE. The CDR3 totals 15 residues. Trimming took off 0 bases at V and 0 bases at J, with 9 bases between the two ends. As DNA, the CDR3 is TGTGCCAGCAGCGTAGGGTTACGGCTGAACACTGAAGCTTTCTTT. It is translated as CASSVGLRLNTEAFF.

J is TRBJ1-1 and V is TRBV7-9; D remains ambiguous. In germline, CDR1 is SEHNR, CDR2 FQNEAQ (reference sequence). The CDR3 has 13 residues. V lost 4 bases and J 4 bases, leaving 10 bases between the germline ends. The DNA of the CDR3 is TGTGCCAGCAGCTCAGCCCCGGGCACTGAAGCTTTCTTT. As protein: CASSSAPGTEAFF.

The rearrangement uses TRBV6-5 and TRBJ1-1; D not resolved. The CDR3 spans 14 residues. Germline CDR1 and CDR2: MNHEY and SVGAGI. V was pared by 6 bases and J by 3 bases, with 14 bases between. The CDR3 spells CASSMTRRDTEAFF. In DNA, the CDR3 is TGTGCCAGCAGCATGACCCGAAGGGACACTGAAGCTTTCTTT.

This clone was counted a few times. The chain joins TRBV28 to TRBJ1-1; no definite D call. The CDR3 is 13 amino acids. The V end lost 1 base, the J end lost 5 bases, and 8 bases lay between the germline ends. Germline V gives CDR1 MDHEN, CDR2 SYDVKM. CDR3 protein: CASSLSRGTEAFF. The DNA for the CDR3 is TGTGCCAGCAGTTTATCCCGTGGAACTGAAGCTTTCTTT.

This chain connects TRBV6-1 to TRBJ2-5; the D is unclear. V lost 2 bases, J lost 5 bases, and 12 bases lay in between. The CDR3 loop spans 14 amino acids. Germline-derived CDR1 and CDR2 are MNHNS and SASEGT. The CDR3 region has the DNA TGTGCCAGCAGTGAAAACCCAAGATCGGAGACCCAGTACTTC. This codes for CASSENPRSETQYF.

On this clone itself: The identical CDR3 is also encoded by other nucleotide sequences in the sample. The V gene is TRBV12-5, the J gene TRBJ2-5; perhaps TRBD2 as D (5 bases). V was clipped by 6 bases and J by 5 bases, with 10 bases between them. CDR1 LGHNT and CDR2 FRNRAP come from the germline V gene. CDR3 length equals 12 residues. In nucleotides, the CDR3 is TGTGCTAGTGGCCCGCGGGTGGAGACCCAGTACTTC. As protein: CASGPRVETQYF.

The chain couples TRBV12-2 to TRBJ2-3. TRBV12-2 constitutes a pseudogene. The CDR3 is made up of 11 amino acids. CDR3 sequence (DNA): TGTGCAAGTCGCTTCACAGATACGCAGTATTTT. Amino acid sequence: CASRFTDTQYF.

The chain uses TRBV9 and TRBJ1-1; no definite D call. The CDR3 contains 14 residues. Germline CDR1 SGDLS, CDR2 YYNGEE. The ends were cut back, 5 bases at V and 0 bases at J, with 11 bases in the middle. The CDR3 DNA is TGTGCCAGCAGTCACCAGGCGATGAACACTGAAGCTTTCTTT. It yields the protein CASSHQAMNTEAFF.

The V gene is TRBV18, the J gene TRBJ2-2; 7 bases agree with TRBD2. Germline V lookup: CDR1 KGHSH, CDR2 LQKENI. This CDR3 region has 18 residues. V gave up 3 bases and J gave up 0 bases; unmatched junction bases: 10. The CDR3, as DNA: TGTGCCAGCTCACCGCAGCCAGCGGGGATCGCGAACACCGGGGAGCTGTTTTTT. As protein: CASSPQPAGIANTGELFF.

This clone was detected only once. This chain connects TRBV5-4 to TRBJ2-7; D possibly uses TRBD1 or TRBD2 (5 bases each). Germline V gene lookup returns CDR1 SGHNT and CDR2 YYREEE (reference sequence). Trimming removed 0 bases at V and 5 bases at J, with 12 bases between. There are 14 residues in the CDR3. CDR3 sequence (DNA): TGTGCCAGCAGCTTGGACGGGACCCCCGACGAGCAGTACTTC. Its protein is CASSLDGTPDEQYF.

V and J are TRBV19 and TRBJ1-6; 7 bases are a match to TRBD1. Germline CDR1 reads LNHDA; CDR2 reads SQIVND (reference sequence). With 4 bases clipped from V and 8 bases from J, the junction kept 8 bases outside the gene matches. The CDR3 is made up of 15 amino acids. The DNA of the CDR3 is TGTGCCAGTAGTAAGGGGGCTGGGGGAGATTCACCCCTCCACTTT. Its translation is CASSKGAGGDSPLHF.

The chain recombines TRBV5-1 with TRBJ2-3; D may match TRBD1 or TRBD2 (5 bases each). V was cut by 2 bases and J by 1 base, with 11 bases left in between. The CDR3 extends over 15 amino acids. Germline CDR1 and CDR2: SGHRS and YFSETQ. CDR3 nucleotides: TGCGCCAGCAGCTTACGGGGCCTCGGCACAGATACGCAGTATTTT. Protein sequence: CASSLRGLGTDTQYF.

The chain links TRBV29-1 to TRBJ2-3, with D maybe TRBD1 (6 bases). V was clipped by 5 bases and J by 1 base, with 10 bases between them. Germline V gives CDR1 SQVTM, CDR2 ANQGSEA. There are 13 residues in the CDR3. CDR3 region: CSVNSGGTDTQYF. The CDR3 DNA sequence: TGCAGCGTTAACTCAGGGGGCACAGATACGCAGTATTTT.

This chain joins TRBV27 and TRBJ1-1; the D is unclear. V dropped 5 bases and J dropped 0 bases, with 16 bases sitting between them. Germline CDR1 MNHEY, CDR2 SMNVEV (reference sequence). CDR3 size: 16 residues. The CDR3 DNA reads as TGTGCCAGCAGTCAACGGAAACAGAATTTGAACACTGAAGCTTTCTTT. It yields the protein CASSQRKQNLNTEAFF.

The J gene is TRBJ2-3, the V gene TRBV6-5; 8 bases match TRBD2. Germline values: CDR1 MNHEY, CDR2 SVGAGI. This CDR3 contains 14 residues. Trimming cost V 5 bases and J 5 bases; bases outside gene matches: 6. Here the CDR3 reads CASSPGGPRDTQYF. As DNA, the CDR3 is TGTGCCAGCAGTCCGGGGGGGCCTAGAGATACGCAGTATTTT.

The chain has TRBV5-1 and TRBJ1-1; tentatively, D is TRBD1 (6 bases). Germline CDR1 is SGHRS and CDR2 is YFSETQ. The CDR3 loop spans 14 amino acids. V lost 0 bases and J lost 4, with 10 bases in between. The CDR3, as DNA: TGCGCCAGCAGCTTGGTCAGCAGGGGCACTGAAGCTTTCTTT. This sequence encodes CASSLVSRGTEAFF.

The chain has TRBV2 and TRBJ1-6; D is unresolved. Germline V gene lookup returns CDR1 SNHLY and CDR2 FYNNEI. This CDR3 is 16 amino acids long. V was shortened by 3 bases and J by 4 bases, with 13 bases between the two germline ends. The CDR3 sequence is CASSDRSPSYNSPLHF. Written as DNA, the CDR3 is TGTGCCAGCAGTGACAGGTCACCAAGTTATAATTCACCCCTCCACTTT.